This T cell receptor beta chain was captured by sequencing in a study of Ad26.COV2.S vaccination and SARS-CoV-2 variants. Trimming shortened V by 6 bases and J by 5 bases, and 13 bases separated the two germline ends. Germline V CDR1 and CDR2: PRHDT, FYEKMQ (reference sequence). The CDR3 length is 13 residues. This clone was observed a single time. The table came from immunoSEQ multiplex PCR; TCRdb's copy has only in-frame clones and leaves some out. The repertoire holds some 480,000 clones, with approximately 90% as singletons. Specified treatment: around 19 received Ad26.COV2.S at low or high dose, single or two shots; roughly five received placebo; per-sample allocation not given. Samples analyzed were those drawn on day 63 after the first vaccine or placebo injection.

J is TRBJ2-5 and V is TRBV13; D is uncertain. The material sequenced was peripheral blood, taken in a trial of Ad26.COV2.S vaccine versus placebo. The TCR originated in a person between 18 and 65 years old who received the Ad26.COV2.S COVID-19 vaccine or a placebo. The CDR3 DNA reads as TGTGCCAGCAGAAGACTTGAAGCCGAGACCCAGTACTTC. Its translation: CASRRLEAETQYF.